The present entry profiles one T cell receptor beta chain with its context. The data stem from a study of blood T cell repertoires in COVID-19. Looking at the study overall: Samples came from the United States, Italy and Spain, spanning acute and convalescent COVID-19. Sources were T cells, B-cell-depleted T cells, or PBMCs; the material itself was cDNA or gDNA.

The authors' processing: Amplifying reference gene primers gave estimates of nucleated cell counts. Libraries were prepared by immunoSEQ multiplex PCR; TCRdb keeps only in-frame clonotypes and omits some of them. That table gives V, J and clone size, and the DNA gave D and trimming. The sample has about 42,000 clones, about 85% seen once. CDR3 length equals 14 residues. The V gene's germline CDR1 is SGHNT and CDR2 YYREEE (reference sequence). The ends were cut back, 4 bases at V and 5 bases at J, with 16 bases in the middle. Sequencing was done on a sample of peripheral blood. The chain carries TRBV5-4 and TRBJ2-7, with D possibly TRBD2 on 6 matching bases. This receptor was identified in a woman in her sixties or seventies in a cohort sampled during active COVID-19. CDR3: CASSNAGSRHEQYF. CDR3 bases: TGTGCCAGCAGCAATGCGGGGTCCCGCCACGAGCAGTACTTC.